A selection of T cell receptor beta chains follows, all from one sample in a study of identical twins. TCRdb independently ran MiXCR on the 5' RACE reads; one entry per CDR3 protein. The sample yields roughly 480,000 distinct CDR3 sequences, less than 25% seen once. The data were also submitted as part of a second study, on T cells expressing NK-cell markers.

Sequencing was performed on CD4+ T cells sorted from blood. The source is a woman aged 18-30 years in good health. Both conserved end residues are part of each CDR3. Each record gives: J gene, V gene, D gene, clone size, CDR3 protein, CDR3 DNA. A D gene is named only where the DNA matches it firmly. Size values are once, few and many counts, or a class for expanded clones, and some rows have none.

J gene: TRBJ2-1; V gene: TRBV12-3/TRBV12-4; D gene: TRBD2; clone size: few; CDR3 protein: CASSLSAGGIPNNEQFF; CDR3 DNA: TGTGCCAGCAGTTTATCAGCGGGGGGGATACCCAACAATGAGCAGTTCTTC
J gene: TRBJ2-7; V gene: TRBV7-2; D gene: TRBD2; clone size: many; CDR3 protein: CASSLVAGRYEQYF; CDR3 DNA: TGTGCCAGCAGCTTAGTAGCGGGAAGGTACGAGCAGTACTTC
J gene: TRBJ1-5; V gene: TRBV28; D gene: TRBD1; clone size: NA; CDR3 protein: CASSSGTGSNQPQHF; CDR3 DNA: TGTGCCAGCAGTTCCGGGACAGGTAGCAATCAGCCCCAGCATTTT
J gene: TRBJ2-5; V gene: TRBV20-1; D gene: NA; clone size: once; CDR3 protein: CSATRDLQETQYF; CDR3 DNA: TGCAGTGCTACGCGGGACTTACAAGAGACCCAGTACTTC
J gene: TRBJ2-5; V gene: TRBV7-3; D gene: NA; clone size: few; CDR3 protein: CASSFGPGQETQYF; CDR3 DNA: TGTGCCAGCAGCTTTGGTCCCGGCCAAGAGACCCAGTACTTC
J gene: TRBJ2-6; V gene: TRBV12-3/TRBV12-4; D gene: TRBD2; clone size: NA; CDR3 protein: CASSPWTGGSGANVLTF; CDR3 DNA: TGTGCCAGCAGTCCATGGACGGGGGGCTCTGGGGCCAACGTCCTGACTTTC
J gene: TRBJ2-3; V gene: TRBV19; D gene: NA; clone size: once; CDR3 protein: CAARDFATQYF; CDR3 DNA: TGTGCCGCGCGGGACTTCGCTACGCAGTATTTT
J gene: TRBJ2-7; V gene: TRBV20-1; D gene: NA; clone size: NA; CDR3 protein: CSARDRVQGYEQYF; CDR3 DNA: TGCAGTGCTAGAGATCGGGTTCAGGGCTACGAGCAGTACTTC
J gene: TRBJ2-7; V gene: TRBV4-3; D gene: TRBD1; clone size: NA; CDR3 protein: CASSTRYSGTGRLEQYF; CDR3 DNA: TGCGCCAGCAGCACGCGATACTCCGGGACAGGGCGGCTTGAGCAGTACTTC
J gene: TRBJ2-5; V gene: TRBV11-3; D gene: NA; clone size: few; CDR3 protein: CASSLGLERLSETQYF; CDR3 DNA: TGTGCCAGCAGCTTAGGTCTAGAGAGGTTGTCAGAGACCCAGTACTTC
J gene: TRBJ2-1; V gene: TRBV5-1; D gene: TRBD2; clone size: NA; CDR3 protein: CASSLTSGGAVYEQFF; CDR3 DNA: TGCGCCAGCAGCTTAACCAGCGGGGGGGCAGTGTATGAGCAGTTCTTC
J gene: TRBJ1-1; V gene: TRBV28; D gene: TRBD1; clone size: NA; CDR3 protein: CATHRGLVGNTEAFF; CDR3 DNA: TGTGCCACCCACAGGGGTTTAGTTGGGAACACTGAAGCTTTCTTT
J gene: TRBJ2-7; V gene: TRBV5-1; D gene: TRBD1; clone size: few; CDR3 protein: CASSPRTGRYEQYF; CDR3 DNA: TGCGCCAGCAGCCCTCGGACAGGGAGGTACGAGCAGTACTTC
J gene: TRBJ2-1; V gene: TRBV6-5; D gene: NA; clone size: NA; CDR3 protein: CASSYSRNYLEQFF; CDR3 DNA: TGTGCCAGCAGTTACTCGCGAAACTACCTTGAGCAGTTCTTC
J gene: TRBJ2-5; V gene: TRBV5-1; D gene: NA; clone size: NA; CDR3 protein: CASSLAPGVQETQYF; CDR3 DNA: TGCGCCAGCAGCTTGGCCCCGGGGGTCCAAGAGACCCAGTACTTC
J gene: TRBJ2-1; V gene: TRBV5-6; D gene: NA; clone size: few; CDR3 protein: CASSLGGTPSHREQFF; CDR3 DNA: TGTGCCAGCAGCTTGGGTGGGACTCCCTCACATCGGGAGCAGTTCTTC
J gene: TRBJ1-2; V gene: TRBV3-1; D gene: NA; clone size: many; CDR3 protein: CASSLDGRNYGYTF; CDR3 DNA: TGTGCCAGCAGTCTGGACGGACGTAACTATGGCTACACCTTC
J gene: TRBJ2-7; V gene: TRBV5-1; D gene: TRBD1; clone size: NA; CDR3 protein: CASSLRDRGEQYF; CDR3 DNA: TGCGCCAGCAGCTTGCGGGACAGGGGCGAGCAGTACTTC
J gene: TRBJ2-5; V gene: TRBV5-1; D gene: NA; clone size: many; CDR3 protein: CASSSNQETQYF; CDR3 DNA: TGCGCCAGCAGCTCTAATCAAGAGACCCAGTACTTC
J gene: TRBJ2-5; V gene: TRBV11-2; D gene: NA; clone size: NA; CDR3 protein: CASSLPRQESEETQYF; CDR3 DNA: TGTGCCAGCAGCTTACCTCGACAGGAGTCGGAAGAGACCCAGTACTTC
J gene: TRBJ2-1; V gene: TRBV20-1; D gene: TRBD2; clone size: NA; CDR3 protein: CSARPLAEHNEQFF; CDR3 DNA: TGCAGTGCTAGACCGCTAGCGGAACACAATGAGCAGTTCTTC
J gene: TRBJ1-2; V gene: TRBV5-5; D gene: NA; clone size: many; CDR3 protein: CASSLAEGLVGGYTF; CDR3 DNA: TGTGCCAGCAGCTTGGCAGAGGGGTTGGTTGGTGGCTACACCTTC
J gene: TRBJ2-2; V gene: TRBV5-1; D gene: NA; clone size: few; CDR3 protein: CASSAGLADPNTGELFF; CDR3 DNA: TGCGCCAGCAGCGCGGGCTTAGCGGATCCGAACACCGGGGAGCTGTTTTTT
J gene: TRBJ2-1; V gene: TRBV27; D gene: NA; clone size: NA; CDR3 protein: CASSLRGWGGDEQFF; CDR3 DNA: TGTGCCAGCAGTTTGCGCGGCTGGGGTGGGGATGAGCAGTTCTTC
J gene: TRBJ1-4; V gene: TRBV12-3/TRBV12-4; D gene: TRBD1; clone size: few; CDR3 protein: CASRLGQVNEKLFF; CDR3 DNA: TGTGCCAGCAGGCTAGGACAGGTCAATGAAAAACTGTTTTTT
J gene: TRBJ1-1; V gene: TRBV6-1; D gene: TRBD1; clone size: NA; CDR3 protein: CASRTWTGSTEAFF; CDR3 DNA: TGTGCCAGCAGGACCTGGACAGGGAGCACTGAAGCTTTCTTT
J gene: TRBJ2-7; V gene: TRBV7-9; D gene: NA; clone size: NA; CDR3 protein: CASSSTGNSYEQYF; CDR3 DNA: TGTGCCAGCAGCTCGACAGGAAACTCCTACGAGCAGTACTTC
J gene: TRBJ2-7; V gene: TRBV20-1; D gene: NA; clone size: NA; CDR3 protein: CSARGSLCF; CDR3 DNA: TGCAGTGCTAGGGGAAGTTTGTGCTTC
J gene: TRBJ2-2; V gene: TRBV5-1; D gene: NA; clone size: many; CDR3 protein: CASSLEPTGELFF; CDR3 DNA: TGCGCCAGCAGCTTGGAACCCACCGGGGAGCTGTTTTTT